This T cell receptor (beta chain) was identified in a study of blood T cell repertoires in COVID-19. Whole-study context: Acute-phase and convalescent COVID-19 samples originated in the United States, Italy and Spain. Sample material is recorded as cDNA or gDNA derived from T cells, B-cell-depleted T cells, or PBMCs.

Study processing details: Using reference gene primer amplification, nucleated cell counts were estimated. TCRdb's table, derived via immunoSEQ multiplex PCR, lists solely in-frame clones and lacks some. The DNA was the basis for D and trimming; V, J and clone size are from that table. Of about 260,000 clones in the sample, 86% are singletons; the top ten hold roughly 2%. CDR3 length equals 14 residues. V lost 4 bases to trimming and J lost 4 bases, with 11 bases between them. Germline V CDR1 and CDR2: MNHEY, SVGAGI. This TCR came from a man aged 25 to 40 with active or convalescent COVID-19. Specimen: peripheral blood. The chain uses TRBV6-5 and TRBJ2-1; D is ambiguous. For the CDR3, the DNA is TGTGCCAGCAGTTTATTCTCGGGTTACAATGAGCAGTTCTTC. Translated: CASSLFSGYNEQFF.